Listed here are 13 T cell receptor beta chains from one sample, sequenced in a study of blood T cell repertoires in COVID-19. Assay used: immunoSEQ multiplex PCR; TCRdb lists only in-frame clones, some missing. The sample holds under 350,000 clones, about 88% seen once. Sequencing was done on a sample of PBMCs or T cells enriched from blood (not recorded which). The source is a man aged 60 to 69 who had recovered from COVID-19.

As regards this clone: Other DNA sequences within the sample encode an identical CDR3. This chain joins TRBV13 and TRBJ2-2; tentative D call: TRBD2 (7 bases). The V end was cut by 5 bases, the J end by 2 bases, with 18 bases between. In germline, CDR1 is PRHDT, CDR2 FYEKMQ (reference sequence). The CDR3 has 17 amino acids. In DNA, the CDR3 is TGTGCCAGCAGCGGGGGGCAGGGCGGGGGAAACACCGGGGAGCTGTTTTTT. Protein product: CASSGGQGGGNTGELFF.

V is TRBV10-2 and J is TRBJ1-5; D not certain. The germline V and J ends were trimmed by 3 bases and 2 bases, with 8 bases remaining between them. The germline V gene has CDR1 WSHSY and CDR2 SAAADI. The CDR3 length is 14 residues. The CDR3 region is CASSEQGGNQPQHF. The CDR3 DNA reads as TGCGCCAGCAGTGAACAAGGAGGCAATCAGCCCCAGCATTTT.

The J gene is TRBJ1-5, the V gene TRBV15; D might be TRBD1 (5 bases). The CDR3 is made up of 16 amino acids. In germline, CDR1 is LNHNV, CDR2 YYDKDF (reference sequence). The V gene lost 1 base and the J gene lost 1 base, with 11 bases spanning the gap. The CDR3 region is CATSRGSRGSNQPQHF. The CDR3 bases are TGTGCCACCAGCAGAGGTTCAAGGGGAAGCAATCAGCCCCAGCATTTT.

The chain employs TRBV30 and TRBJ1-6; unclear D gene. The CDR3 is 13 amino acids. V lost 0 bases, J lost 10 bases, and 10 bases lay in between. The V gene's germline CDR1 is GTSNPN and CDR2 SVGIG (reference sequence). The CDR3 DNA reads TGTGCCTGGAGTGTAGGAGCGGGATCACCCCTCCACTTT. This translates into CAWSVGAGSPLHF.

The V call is TRBV5-6, the J call TRBJ2-2; a weak D match, TRBD2 (5 bases). Trimming stripped 4 bases from V and 7 bases from J, with 14 bases between. The CDR3 contains 14 residues. Per the germline V gene, CDR1 is SGHDT and CDR2 is YYEEEE. The CDR3 nucleotides are TGTGCCAGCAGCGGGGAGACAATTTACGGGGAGCTGTTTTTT. Protein product: CASSGETIYGELFF. Looking up the rest from reference TRBV5-6 and TRBJ2-2 gives the full variable domain: DAGVTQSPTHLIKTRGQQVTLRCSPKSGHDTVSWYQQALGQGPQFIFQYYEEEERQRGNFPDRFSGHQFPNYSSELNVNALLLGDSALYLCASSGETIYGELFFGEGSRLTVL.

The chain uses TRBV5-6 and TRBJ1-5; D possibly corresponds to TRBD1 (5 bases). The CDR3 loop spans 14 amino acids. Germline CDR1 and CDR2: SGHDT and YYEEEE. Trimming took 2 bases from V and 1 from J, leaving 7 bases between them. CDR3 sequence (DNA): TGTGCCAGCAGCTTTTCAGGGAGCAATCAGCCCCAGCATTTT. Its protein is CASSFSGSNQPQHF.

This clone was observed a few times. V is TRBV27 and J is TRBJ1-1; 8 bases match TRBD1. The J segment lost 3 bases and the V segment lost 5 bases, leaving 17 bases of the junction unmatched. This CDR3 region has 18 residues. Germline assignment: CDR1 MNHEY and CDR2 SMNVEV (reference sequence). CDR3 loop: CASSTRQGPSAWDTEAFF. The CDR3 nucleotides are TGTGCCAGCAGTACTAGACAGGGGCCCTCCGCATGGGACACTGAAGCTTTCTTT.

The chain couples TRBV4-1 to TRBJ1-5, with 9 bases fitting TRBD1. V shed 4 bases, J shed 7 bases, and the junction held 11 bases outside the gene matches. The CDR3 covers 16 residues. Germline V CDR1 and CDR2: MGHRA, YSYEKL. The CDR3 loop reads CASSPNNNRGLQPQHF. CDR3 coding DNA: TGCGCCAGCAGCCCCAACAACAACAGGGGGCTACAGCCCCAGCATTTT.

This chain links TRBV21-1 with TRBJ2-7; the D call of TRBD2 is as the table states it, not checked on the DNA. TRBV21-1 is a pseudogene. This CDR3 has 17 amino acids. The CDR3 region has the DNA TGTGCCAGCAGCAAGATCCTAGCGGGAGGGATCTCCTACGAGCAGTACTTC. Its translation is CASSKILAGGISYEQYF.

This chain links TRBV30 with TRBJ2-2; D might be TRBD2 (5 bases). Germline V lookup: CDR1 GTSNPN, CDR2 SVGIG (reference sequence). The CDR3 is 15 amino acids. The germline V and J ends were trimmed by 2 bases and 7 bases, with 17 bases remaining between them. The CDR3 spells CAWSTLYGVGGELFF. DNA of the CDR3: TGTGCCTGGAGTACCCTCTACGGGGTCGGCGGGGAGCTGTTTTTT. Combining the CDR3 with reference TRBV30 and TRBJ2-2 gives the whole variable domain SQTIHQWPATLVQPVGSPLSLECTVEGTSNPNLYWYRQAAGRGLQLLFYSVGIGQISSEVPQNLSASRPQDRQFILSSKKLLLSDSGFYLCAWSTLYGVGGELFFGEGSRLTVL.

The V gene is TRBV6-2 or TRBV6-3, the J gene TRBJ2-7; D might be TRBD1 (5 bases). This CDR3 contains 12 residues. The germline CDR1 and CDR2 sequences are MNHEY and SVGEGT. The ends were cut back, 0 bases at V and 7 bases at J, with 7 bases in the middle. The DNA of the CDR3 is TGTGCCAGCAGTTACTCGGGGCAGGAGCAGTACTTC. Its translation is CASSYSGQEQYF.

The chain recombines TRBV18 with TRBJ1-3, with D unclear. The CDR3 extends over 15 amino acids. Germline V gives CDR1 KGHSH, CDR2 LQKENI. Trimming removed 0 bases at V and 0 bases at J, with 6 bases between. This CDR3 reads CASSPPATSGNTIYF. The DNA of the CDR3 is TGTGCCAGCTCACCACCGGCCACCTCTGGAAACACCATATATTTT.

The V gene is TRBV5-5, the J gene TRBJ2-1; TRBD1 matches at 8 bases. There are 12 residues in the CDR3. Germline V CDR1 and CDR2: SGHKS, YYEKEE (reference sequence). V was pared by 4 bases and J by 13 bases, with 7 bases of the junction left unmatched. Here the CDR3 reads CASSQDRGPQFF. CDR3 nucleotide sequence: TGTGCCAGCAGCCAAGACAGGGGACCCCAGTTCTTC.